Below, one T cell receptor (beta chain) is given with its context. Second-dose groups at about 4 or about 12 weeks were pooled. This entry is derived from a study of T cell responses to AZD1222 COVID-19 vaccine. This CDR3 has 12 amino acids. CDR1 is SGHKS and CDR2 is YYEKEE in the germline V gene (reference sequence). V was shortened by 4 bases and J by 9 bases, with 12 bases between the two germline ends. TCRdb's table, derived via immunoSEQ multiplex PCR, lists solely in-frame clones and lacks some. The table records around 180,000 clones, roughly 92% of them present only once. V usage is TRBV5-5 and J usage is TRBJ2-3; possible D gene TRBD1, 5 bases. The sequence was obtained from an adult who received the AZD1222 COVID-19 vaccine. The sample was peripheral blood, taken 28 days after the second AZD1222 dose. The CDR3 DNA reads TGTGCCAGCAGCCCTCTAGGGGTGACGCAGTATTTT. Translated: CASSPLGVTQYF.